This T cell receptor (beta chain) is from a study of CD8+ T cells in alopecia areata. Study background: Patients given treatment had severity scored by the percentage of scalp area affected. The study, taken as a whole, reports: Because of a solitary nonresponder, the connection of baseline CD8+ expansion to response stays uncertain. Tofacitinib delivered significant drops in scalp clonality and in expanded CD8+ clones among the top 100. Shared TCR sequences were less clear between patients than in mice, possibly partly from HLA diversity.

Concerning this clone itself: Its antigen is not known.

Treatment specified: oral pan-JAK inhibitor, 5-10 mg twice daily. Sequencing used cDNA as its template, made by extracting RNA and reverse transcribing it. TCRdb's table, derived via immunoSEQ multiplex PCR, lists solely in-frame clones and lacks some. The data contain nearly 110,000 clones, about four fifths of them singletons. The sample here was CD8+ T cells sorted from blood, taken at week 24, from a patient treated with tofacitinib. The clonotype comes from a human donor with alopecia areata.

The CDR3 nucleotides are TGTGCCAGTAGTATAGCCGTCAGCGGGGACAGGGGGCCGTACGAGCAGTACTTC. This encodes CASSIAVSGDRGPYEQYF. V usage is TRBV19 and J usage is TRBJ2-7; 12 nucleotides line up with TRBD1. J lost 4 bases, V lost 1 base, and 11 bases had no gene match. This CDR3 has 18 amino acids. In germline, CDR1 is LNHDA, CDR2 SQIVND (reference sequence).